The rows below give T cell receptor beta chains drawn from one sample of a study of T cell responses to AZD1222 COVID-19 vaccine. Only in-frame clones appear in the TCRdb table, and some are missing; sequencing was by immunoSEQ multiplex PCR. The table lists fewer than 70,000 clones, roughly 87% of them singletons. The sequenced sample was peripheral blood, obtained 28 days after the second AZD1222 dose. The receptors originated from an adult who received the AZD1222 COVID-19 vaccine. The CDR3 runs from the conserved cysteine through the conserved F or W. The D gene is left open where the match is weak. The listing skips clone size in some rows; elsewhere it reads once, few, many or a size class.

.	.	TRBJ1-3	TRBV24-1	CATSEGLTGNTIYF	TGTGCCACCAGTGAAGGGCTCACTGGAAACACCATATATTTT
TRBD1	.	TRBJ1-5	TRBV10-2	CASSDRENQPQHF	TGCGCCAGCTCCGACAGGGAGAATCAGCCCCAGCATTTT
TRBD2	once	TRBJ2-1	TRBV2	CASGTTDAYNEQFF	TGTGCCAGCGGGACTACCGATGCCTACAATGAGCAGTTCTTC
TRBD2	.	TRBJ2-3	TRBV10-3	CAIRTSPPTDTQYF	TGTGCCATCAGGACTAGCCCGCCCACAGATACGCAGTATTTT
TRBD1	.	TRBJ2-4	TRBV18	CASSDRVENIQYF	TGTGCCAGCTCGGACAGGGTTGAAAACATTCAGTACTTC
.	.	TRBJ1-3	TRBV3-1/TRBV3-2	CASSQDQRVLLSSGNTIYF	TGTGCCAGCAGCCAAGATCAAAGGGTATTACTTAGCTCTGGAAACACCATATATTTT
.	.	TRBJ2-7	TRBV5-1	CASSLDRQDEQYF	TGCGCCAGCAGCTTGGACCGCCAGGACGAGCAGTACTTC
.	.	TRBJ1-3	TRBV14	CASSPRANTIYF	TGTGCCAGCAGTCCGAGAGCGAACACCATATATTTT
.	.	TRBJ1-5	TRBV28	CASSLPGDQPQHF	TGTGCCAGCAGTTTACCGGGGGACCAGCCCCAGCATTTT
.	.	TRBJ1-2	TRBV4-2	CASSQDRGREGYTF	TGTGCCAGCAGCCAAGACAGGGGAAGGGAAGGCTACACCTTC
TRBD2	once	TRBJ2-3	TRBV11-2	CASSRMLTSGRASDTQYF	TGTGCCAGCAGTCGAATGCTGACTAGCGGGAGGGCATCAGATACGCAGTATTTT
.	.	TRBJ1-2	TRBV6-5	CASSYSIDAGESGYTF	TGTGCCAGCAGTTACTCGATCGATGCAGGGGAAAGCGGCTACACCTTC
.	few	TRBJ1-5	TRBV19	CASSPLKNQPQHF	TGTGCCAGTAGTCCTTTGAAAAATCAGCCCCAGCATTTT
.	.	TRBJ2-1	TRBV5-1	CASGQGEYNEQFF	TGCGCCAGCGGCCAAGGGGAGTACAATGAGCAGTTCTTC
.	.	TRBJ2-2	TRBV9	CASSAQVGELFF	TGTGCCAGCAGCGCCCAGGTGGGGGAGCTGTTTTTT
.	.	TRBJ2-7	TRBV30	CAWAGVGGPAYEQYF	TGTGCCTGGGCCGGGGTGGGAGGCCCGGCCTACGAGCAGTACTTC
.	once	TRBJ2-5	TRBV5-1	CATRPLPGGEQTQYF	TGCGCCACCCGCCCCCTTCCCGGGGGTGAACAGACCCAGTACTTC
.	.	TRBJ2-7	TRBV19	CASSGSGAMPSSSYEQYF	TGTGCCAGTAGTGGGTCTGGGGCCATGCCGAGTAGCTCCTACGAGCAGTACTTC
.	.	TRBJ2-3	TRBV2	CASTGHNVTDTQYF	TGTGCCAGCACGGGGCACAACGTCACAGATACGCAGTATTTT
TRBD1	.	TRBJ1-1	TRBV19	CASTRTGGYYAFF	TGTGCCAGTACCAGAACAGGGGGCTACTATGCTTTCTTT
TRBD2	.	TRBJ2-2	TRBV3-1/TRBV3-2	CASSQDSASGRGWGGELFF	TGTGCCAGCAGCCAAGATTCGGCTAGCGGGAGAGGATGGGGCGGGGAGCTGTTTTTT
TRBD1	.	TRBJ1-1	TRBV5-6	CASSYGQGDTEAFF	TGTGCCAGCAGCTACGGACAGGGCGATACTGAAGCTTTCTTT
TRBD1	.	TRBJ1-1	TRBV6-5	CASSQGAEAFF	TGTGCCAGCAGCCAGGGGGCTGAAGCTTTCTTT
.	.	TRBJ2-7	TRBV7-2	CASSLRGYEQYF	TGTGCCAGCAGCTTACGGGGATACGAGCAGTACTTC
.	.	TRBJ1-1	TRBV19	CASSIRAGGHNTEAFF	TGTGCCAGTAGTATAAGGGCTGGGGGCCACAACACTGAAGCTTTCTTT